A selection of T cell receptor beta chains follows, all from one sample in a study of shared clonotypes between healthy human individuals. Clones were sequenced by immunoSEQ multiplex PCR, and TCRdb holds only the in-frame ones, with some missing. Of some 980,000 clones listed, roughly 72% are singletons. The material sequenced was memory CD4+ T cells sorted from blood. These receptors all come from a young man in good health. The CDR3 runs from the conserved cysteine through the conserved F or W. Each record gives: CDR3 DNA, CDR3 protein, J gene, D gene, V gene, clone size. A D gene is named only where the DNA matches it firmly. Clone size, where shown, is once, few, many, or a class for clones that have expanded.

DNA: TGTGCCAGCAGCCCGGGGGCAGGGGCGAACACCGGGGAGCTGTTTTTT
CDR3: CASSPGAGANTGELFF
J: TRBJ2-2
D: -
V: TRBV5-4
size: -

DNA: TGCGCCAGCAGCTTGGCCGGGACAGATGGCTACACCTTC
CDR3: CASSLAGTDGYTF
J: TRBJ1-2
D: TRBD1
V: TRBV5-1
size: few

DNA: TGTGCCAGCAGCGAGGGGTCTAGCGGGTCCTACAATGAGCAGTTCTTC
CDR3: CASSEGSSGSYNEQFF
J: TRBJ2-1
D: TRBD2
V: TRBV9
size: -

DNA: TGTGCCATCAGTGAGGCGGCAGGGCGTTATGGCTACACCTTC
CDR3: CAISEAAGRYGYTF
J: TRBJ1-2
D: -
V: TRBV10-3
size: -

DNA: TGCGCCAGCAGCCAAGATCGGGGGACGGGAGGGGACATTCAGTACTTC
CDR3: CASSQDRGTGGDIQYF
J: TRBJ2-4
D: TRBD2
V: TRBV4-1
size: -

DNA: TGCAGCGGGTCGTCTAGTACGGGCGGCGGGGAGCTGTTTTTT
CDR3: CSGSSSTGGGELFF
J: TRBJ2-2
D: -
V: TRBV29-1
size: few

DNA: TGCAGCGTTGTATTAGTTGTCCGTGAGACCCAGTACTTC
CDR3: CSVVLVVRETQYF
J: TRBJ2-5
D: -
V: TRBV29-1
size: -

DNA: TGTGCCAGCAGTAAAACAGGGTCCCCCCAAGAGACCCAGTACTTC
CDR3: CASSKTGSPQETQYF
J: TRBJ2-5
D: -
V: TRBV2
size: -

DNA: TGTGCCAGTACTGGACTAGCGGGCGACACCGGGGAGCTGTTTTTT
CDR3: CASTGLAGDTGELFF
J: TRBJ2-2
D: TRBD2
V: TRBV19
size: -

DNA: TGTGCCAGCAGTTACTCGATAGCTTCTATCACCGGGGAGCTGTTTTTT
CDR3: CASSYSIASITGELFF
J: TRBJ2-2
D: -
V: TRBV6-5
size: many

DNA: TGTGCCTGGAGTGGGGGGACAGGGAGGGAAAAACTGTTTTTT
CDR3: CAWSGGTGREKLFF
J: TRBJ1-4
D: TRBD1
V: TRBV30
size: few

DNA: TGTGCCAGCAGCGTAGACCAGCAGGGCACCGGGGAGCTGTTTTTT
CDR3: CASSVDQQGTGELFF
J: TRBJ2-2
D: -
V: TRBV9
size: -

DNA: TGTGCCAGCAGCCCTGGGACAGGGATGAACAATGAGCAGTTCTTC
CDR3: CASSPGTGMNNEQFF
J: TRBJ2-1
D: TRBD1
V: TRBV9
size: -

DNA: TGTGCCAGCAGCCTCGGAGGCGGGGGCCCCTACGAGCAGTACTTC
CDR3: CASSLGGGGPYEQYF
J: TRBJ2-7
D: -
V: TRBV5-4
size: many

DNA: TGTGCCAGCAGCTTGGGCGTAGATCAGCCCCAGCATTTT
CDR3: CASSLGVDQPQHF
J: TRBJ1-5
D: -
V: TRBV7-6
size: -

DNA: TGTGCCAGCAGCCCTTGGACAGTACACAATGAGCAGTTCTTC
CDR3: CASSPWTVHNEQFF
J: TRBJ2-1
D: -
V: TRBV14
size: -

DNA: TGTGCCAGCAGCCAACTAGCGACAGATACGCAGTATTTT
CDR3: CASSQLATDTQYF
J: TRBJ2-3
D: -
V: TRBV14
size: -

DNA: TGTGCCAGCAGCCGAATGGTGAACACTGAAGCTTTCTTT
CDR3: CASSRMVNTEAFF
J: TRBJ1-1
D: -
V: TRBV7-6
size: -

DNA: TGCGCCAGCACATTGAACCAAGAGACCCAGTACTTC
CDR3: CASTLNQETQYF
J: TRBJ2-5
D: -
V: TRBV5-1
size: -

DNA: TGTGCCATCAGAACGACAGGGACGGGGGAGACCCAGTACTTC
CDR3: CAIRTTGTGETQYF
J: TRBJ2-5
D: TRBD1
V: TRBV10-3
size: -

DNA: TGTGCCAGCAGAACTTCTGGCTCCTACAATGAGCAGTTCTTC
CDR3: CASRTSGSYNEQFF
J: TRBJ2-1
D: -
V: TRBV6-1
size: -

DNA: TGTGCCAGTAGTATAGAGGTAAAGGCAGGGTACAATCAGCCCCAGCATTTT
CDR3: CASSIEVKAGYNQPQHF
J: TRBJ1-5
D: -
V: TRBV19
size: -

DNA: TGCGCCAGCAGCTTGGTAGGACCTAGCACAGATACGCAGTATTTT
CDR3: CASSLVGPSTDTQYF
J: TRBJ2-3
D: -
V: TRBV5-1
size: -

DNA: TGTGCCAGCGGCGCGGAACCCGAGCAGTTCTTC
CDR3: CASGAEPEQFF
J: TRBJ2-1
D: -
V: TRBV7-2
size: few

DNA: TGCGCCAGCAGCCAAGAGATCGGCGGCGGGACAATCTCCGTCTCCTACAATGAGCAGTTCTTC
CDR3: CASSQEIGGGTISVSYNEQFF
J: TRBJ2-1
D: -
V: TRBV4-3
size: -

DNA: TGCGCCAGCAGCCAGGATAGCTCCTACAATGAGCAGTTCTTC
CDR3: CASSQDSSYNEQFF
J: TRBJ2-1
D: -
V: TRBV4-1
size: -

DNA: TGTGCCAGCAGTGCGGCAGGGGGAGTCCCGAACACTGAAGCTTTCTTT
CDR3: CASSAAGGVPNTEAFF
J: TRBJ1-1
D: TRBD1
V: TRBV6-1
size: -

DNA: TGTGCCAGCAGTTATGGGTACGCCCGTCAGGCTGAAGCTTTCTTT
CDR3: CASSYGYARQAEAFF
J: TRBJ1-1
D: -
V: TRBV6-5
size: -

DNA: TGTGCCAGCAGCTTACCAGGGAACACCGGGGAGCTGTTTTTT
CDR3: CASSLPGNTGELFF
J: TRBJ2-2
D: -
V: TRBV7-6
size: -

DNA: TGCGCCAGCAGCTTGGGTGTATCGGGACGGGAGACCCAGTACTTC
CDR3: CASSLGVSGRETQYF
J: TRBJ2-5
D: -
V: TRBV5-1
size: many

DNA: TGCGCCAGCAGCCCGCAGGGTACAAGCCCCTACGAGCAGTACTTC
CDR3: CASSPQGTSPYEQYF
J: TRBJ2-7
D: -
V: TRBV5-1
size: -

DNA: TGTGCCAGCAGCATCCGGACCTACGAGCAGTACTTC
CDR3: CASSIRTYEQYF
J: TRBJ2-7
D: -
V: TRBV7-2
size: -

DNA: TGTGCCAGCAAACGGGTCCAGAACGAGCAGTACTTC
CDR3: CASKRVQNEQYF
J: TRBJ2-7
D: -
V: TRBV2
size: -

DNA: TGCGCCAGCAGCACCCTAGCGGGAGTCGAGCAGTACTTC
CDR3: CASSTLAGVEQYF
J: TRBJ2-7
D: TRBD2
V: TRBV5-1
size: -

DNA: TGTGCCAGCAGTGAACCGGGACAGGGAAAGGATGGCTACACCTTC
CDR3: CASSEPGQGKDGYTF
J: TRBJ1-2
D: TRBD1
V: TRBV6-1
size: -

DNA: TGTGCCAGCAGTTTCGGGGGTCAGCCCCAGCATTTT
CDR3: CASSFGGQPQHF
J: TRBJ1-5
D: -
V: TRBV27
size: -

DNA: TGTGCCAGCAGTTACTCTTCTAGCGGGAGCCACGAGCAGTACTTC
CDR3: CASSYSSSGSHEQYF
J: TRBJ2-7
D: TRBD2
V: TRBV6-5
size: -

DNA: TGTGCCAGCAGTCGACAGTACACCGGGGAGCTGTTTTTT
CDR3: CASSRQYTGELFF
J: TRBJ2-2
D: -
V: TRBV2
size: -

DNA: TGTGCCAGCAGTAACTACAATGAGCAGTTCTTC
CDR3: CASSNYNEQFF
J: TRBJ2-1
D: -
V: TRBV2
size: -

DNA: TGTGCCAGCAGGGTTTCAGGGGTCCAAGAGACCCAGTACTTC
CDR3: CASRVSGVQETQYF
J: TRBJ2-5
D: -
V: TRBV6-5
size: -

DNA: TGCGCCAGCAGCGGCTCTATCTCGGGGGGCTACGGTGAGCAGTACTTC
CDR3: CASSGSISGGYGEQYF
J: TRBJ2-7
D: -
V: TRBV5-1
size: -

DNA: TGTGCCAGCAGCCTGTCGGGGACTAGTGGAAAAGAGACCCAGTACTTC
CDR3: CASSLSGTSGKETQYF
J: TRBJ2-5
D: TRBD2
V: TRBV11-2
size: -

DNA: TGTGCCAGCAGGCAGGGGGCCAACACAGATACGCAGTATTTT
CDR3: CASRQGANTDTQYF
J: TRBJ2-3
D: TRBD1
V: TRBV6-5
size: -